What follows are 16 T cell receptor beta chains derived from one specimen sequenced in a study of technical replicates of blood from a few donors. TCRdb's copy holds only in-frame clones and misses some; the assay was immunoSEQ multiplex PCR. The table records tens of thousands of clones, almost 98% of them present only once. Material: T cells isolated from PBMCs. The receptors derive from a human donor in good health.

The chain uses TRBV2 and TRBJ2-3, with 9 bases that match TRBD2. V was clipped by 1 base and J by 14 bases; unmatched bases: 4. CDR1 SNHLY and CDR2 FYNNEI come from the germline V gene. CDR3 length: 12 amino acids. CDR3 sequence: CASSEERGAPYF. The CDR3 bases are TGTGCCAGCAGTGAAGAGCGGGGGGCCCCGTATTTT.

The V call is TRBV7-3, the J call TRBJ1-3; no firm D call. The CDR3 contains 15 residues. Trimming took off 5 bases at V and 0 bases at J, with 11 bases between the two ends. CDR1 and CDR2 (germline): SGHTA, FQGTGA. The CDR3 DNA sequence: TGTGCCAGCAGCCTCTCGTCCGGCTCTGGAAACACCATATATTTT. It is translated as CASSLSSGSGNTIYF.

The genes are TRBV5-4 and TRBJ2-7; the D gene is possibly TRBD1 (5 bases). The CDR3 is 16 amino acids. Per germline, CDR1 SGHNT and CDR2 YYREEE (reference sequence). V was shortened by 3 bases and J by 2 bases, with 18 bases between the two germline ends. CDR3 amino acids: CASSSPVGQGTYEQYF. The DNA for the CDR3 is TGTGCCAGCAGCTCGCCCGTAGGGCAGGGTACCTACGAGCAGTACTTC.

The chain joins TRBV28 to TRBJ2-1; 9 bases map to TRBD2. Germline V CDR1 and CDR2: MDHEN, SYDVKM. The trim removed 1 base at V and 4 bases at J, leaving 5 bases unmatched. This CDR3 has 16 residues. CDR3 DNA: TGTGCCAGCAGTTTATTGGCGGGAGGGCCTTACAATGAGCAGTTCTTC. It specifies CASSLLAGGPYNEQFF.

This chain joins TRBV7-8 and TRBJ1-2, with D tentatively TRBD1 (6 bases). Trimming left V 3 bases short and J 8 bases short, with 16 bases between. There are 14 residues in the CDR3. CDR1 is SGHVS and CDR2 is FQNEAQ in the germline V gene. CDR3 in DNA: TGTGCCAGCAGCTTGTCTAAGGGGGGGGTCGGCTACACCTTC. This sequence encodes CASSLSKGGVGYTF.

This sequence joins TRBV2 and TRBJ2-7; the match to TRBD2 covers 7 bases. The J segment lost 8 bases and the V segment lost 6 bases, leaving 10 bases of the junction unmatched. Per the germline V gene, CDR1 is SNHLY and CDR2 is FYNNEI. This CDR3 comprises 13 residues. The CDR3 region is CASRVTSDRQQYF. The CDR3 nucleotides are TGTGCCAGCAGGGTCACTAGCGACCGCCAGCAGTACTTC.

This chain connects TRBV4-1 to TRBJ2-7; D gene unclear. Looked up from germline, CDR1 is MGHRA and CDR2 is YSYEKL. The germline V and J ends were trimmed by 0 bases and 8 bases, with 5 bases remaining between them. The CDR3 is 11 residues long. For the CDR3, the DNA is TGCGCCAGCAGCCAAGATCAGAAGCAGTACTTC. Translating gives CASSQDQKQYF.

The rearrangement links TRBV9 to TRBJ1-3; tentatively, D is TRBD1 (5 bases). This CDR3 has 14 amino acids. CDR1 is SGDLS and CDR2 is YYNGEE in the germline V gene. The germline V and J ends were trimmed by 3 bases and 1 base, with 8 bases remaining between them. The CDR3 DNA sequence: TGTGCCAGCAGCGGTGACAGTTCTGGAAACACCATATATTTT. Protein product: CASSGDSSGNTIYF. Together with reference TRBV9 and TRBJ1-3, the CDR3 gives the full variable domain: DSGVTQTPKHLITATGQRVTLRCSPRSGDLSVYWYQQSLDQGLQFLIQYYNGEERAKGNILERFSAQQFPDLHSELNLSSLELGDSALYFCASSGDSSGNTIYFGEGSWLTVV.

The chain couples TRBV5-4 to TRBJ2-1, with TRBD2 matching 8 bases. CDR1 and CDR2 from the germline V gene are SGHNT and YYREEE (reference sequence). The CDR3 spans 19 residues. V was clipped by 1 base and J by 5 bases; unmatched bases: 17. As DNA, the CDR3 is TGTGCCAGCAGCTTGCCTCCCCCCCTAGCGGGCAAAAGGAACAATGAGCAGTTCTTC. Encoded protein: CASSLPPPLAGKRNNEQFF. The full variable domain, rest sourced from reference TRBV5-4 and TRBJ2-1, is ETGVTQSPTHLIKTRGQQVTLRCSSQSGHNTVSWYQQALGQGPQFIFQYYREEENGRGNFPPRFSGLQFPNYSSELNVNALELDDSALYLCASSLPPPLAGKRNNEQFFGPGTRLTVL.

This chain connects TRBV7-9 to TRBJ1-2; 8 nucleotides align to TRBD1. Per germline, CDR1 SEHNR and CDR2 FQNEAQ (reference sequence). The CDR3 sequence is 12 residues long. V gave up 2 bases and J gave up 11 bases; unmatched junction bases: 4. DNA of the CDR3: TGTGCCAGCAGCTTAATACAGGGGGGTTACACCTTC. As protein: CASSLIQGGYTF.

V gene TRBV28 combines with J gene TRBJ1-2; D remains unclear. From germline, CDR1 is MDHEN and CDR2 SYDVKM. Trimming took 2 bases from V and 8 from J, leaving 12 bases between them. The length of the CDR3 is 13 residues. This CDR3 is CASSLRGVWGYTF. CDR3 DNA: TGTGCCAGCAGTTTACGAGGAGTTTGGGGCTACACCTTC.

The rearrangement uses TRBV2 and TRBJ2-5, with D hard to call. CDR3 size: 12 residues. V dropped 7 bases and J dropped 3 bases, with 9 bases sitting between them. From germline, CDR1 is SNHLY and CDR2 FYNNEI. CDR3 amino acids: CASTPSKETQYF. Written as DNA, the CDR3 is TGTGCCAGCACCCCAAGCAAAGAGACCCAGTACTTC.

This clone has a single count. V is TRBV28 and J is TRBJ2-3; 7 bases line up with TRBD1. V was pared by 1 base and J by 2 bases, with 9 bases of the junction left unmatched. CDR1 and CDR2 (germline): MDHEN, SYDVKM. The CDR3 covers 17 residues. Here the CDR3 reads CASSLSPRDSLTDTQYF. DNA of the CDR3: TGTGCCAGCAGTTTATCGCCTCGGGACAGCCTCACAGATACGCAGTATTTT.

J is TRBJ1-3 and V is TRBV6-1; TRBD1 agrees at 7 bases. The CDR3 runs 14 residues. Germline V gene lookup returns CDR1 MNHNS and CDR2 SASEGT. Trimming cost V 7 bases and J 2 bases; bases outside gene matches: 5. Here the CDR3 reads CASNKGAAGNTIYF. CDR3 in DNA: TGTGCCAGCAACAAGGGGGCGGCTGGAAACACCATATATTTT.

V gene TRBV10-3 combines with J gene TRBJ2-7; 10 bases fit TRBD1. This CDR3 is built from 14 residues. Germline V gene data show CDR1 as ENHRY and CDR2 as SYGVKD. The V and J ends lost 8 bases and 5 bases, in that order; junction bases with no gene match: 9. The CDR3 DNA reads TGTGCCATCCGCGTCGGGACAGGGGTCCACGAGCAGTACTTC. Protein: CAIRVGTGVHEQYF.

The gene calls are TRBV5-1 and TRBJ1-4; D call uncertain. Germline V gene sequence: CDR1 SGHRS, CDR2 YFSETQ. The CDR3 extends over 13 amino acids. The germline V and J ends were trimmed by 4 bases and 8 bases, with 12 bases remaining between them. The chain's CDR3 is CASSGQGREKLFF. Here the CDR3 DNA reads TGCGCCAGCAGCGGGCAAGGGAGGGAAAAACTGTTTTTT.